This T cell receptor (beta chain) derives from a study of technical replicates of blood from several donors. The V end was cut by 2 bases, the J end by 4 bases, with 12 bases between. Germline lookup yields CDR1 MDHEN and CDR2 SYDVKM. The CDR3 is 15 residues long. The method was immunoSEQ multiplex PCR; TCRdb's version includes in-frame clones alone and lacks a portion of them. Seen here are about 93,000 clones, 95% observed once, and the top ten hold 0.2% to 0.3%. The sequence was obtained from a human donor in good health. The V call is TRBV28, the J call TRBJ1-5, with a possible D match to TRBD1 (6 bases). Sequenced material: T cells isolated from PBMCs. CDR3 loop: CASSLVQGINQPQHF. CDR3 nucleotide sequence: TGTGCCAGCAGTTTAGTCCAGGGGATAAATCAGCCCCAGCATTTT.